The source of this TCR beta chain is a study of a mutant IDH1 vaccine in newly diagnosed glioma. Across the whole study: The study gave patients eight vaccinations in weeks 1, 3, 5, 7, 11, 15, 19, 23. Treated patients showed a male proportion of roughly 60%, a female proportion of around 40%, and a mean age of roughly 40 years. Earlier care involved radiotherapy, temozolomide, or both, and the majority received both.

Study-level findings and limits: Seemingly, pseudoprogression had no relation to changes in the top peripheral T cell clonotypes.

Time point indicated: week 23, last vaccination. Every single dose of the vaccine, 300 ug of mutant IDH1 20-mer peptide, came with topical imiquimod. Using immunoSEQ multiplex PCR, the repertoire was profiled, and TCRdb retains in-frame clones only, with some absent. The sample yields 50,000 to 60,000 clones, 80% seen once. A note on this clone: Its matching antigen is unknown.

V was shortened by 7 bases and J by 2 bases, with 9 bases between the two germline ends. The CDR3 has 14 residues. Per germline, CDR1 LNHDA and CDR2 SQIVND (reference sequence). This sequence originates from a man in his forties with glioma. Sequenced here: PBMCs, sampled from a glioma patient whose treatment included an IDH1 peptide vaccine. This sequence joins TRBV19 and TRBJ2-6; D not certain. The CDR3 here is CASNLSPGANVLTF. Written as DNA, the CDR3 is TGTGCCAGTAATTTATCCCCTGGGGCCAACGTCCTGACTTTC. The whole variable domain, filled in from reference TRBV19 and TRBJ2-6, reads DGGITQSPKYLFRKEGQNVTLSCEQNLNHDAMYWYRQDPGQGLRLIYYSQIVNDFQKGDIAEGYSVSREKKESFPLTVTSAQKNPTAFYLCASNLSPGANVLTFGAGSRLTVL.